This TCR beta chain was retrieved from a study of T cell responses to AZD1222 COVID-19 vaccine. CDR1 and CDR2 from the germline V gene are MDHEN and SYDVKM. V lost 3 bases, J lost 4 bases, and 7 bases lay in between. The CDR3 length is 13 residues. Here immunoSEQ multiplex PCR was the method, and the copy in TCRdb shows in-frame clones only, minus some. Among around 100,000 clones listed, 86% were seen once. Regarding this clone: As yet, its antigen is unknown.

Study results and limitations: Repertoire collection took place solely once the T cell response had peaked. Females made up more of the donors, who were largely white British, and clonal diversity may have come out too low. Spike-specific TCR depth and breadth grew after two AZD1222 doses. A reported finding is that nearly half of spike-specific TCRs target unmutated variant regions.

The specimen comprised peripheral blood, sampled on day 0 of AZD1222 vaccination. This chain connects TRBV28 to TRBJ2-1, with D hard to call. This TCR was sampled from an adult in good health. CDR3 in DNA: TGTGCCAGCAGTTTGGGTAGATACAATGAGCAGTTCTTC. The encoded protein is CASSLGRYNEQFF. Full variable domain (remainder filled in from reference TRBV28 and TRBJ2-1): DVKVTQSSRYLVKRTGEKVFLECVQDMDHENMFWYRQDPGLGLRLIYFSYDVKMKEKGDIPEGYSVSREKKERFSLILESASTNQTSMYLCASSLGRYNEQFFGPGTRLTVL.